The 17 T cell receptor beta chains listed next were all sequenced from one sample in a study of blood T cell repertoires in COVID-19. Profiled with immunoSEQ multiplex PCR; TCRdb holds only in-frame clones, not every one. The sample records approximately 130,000 clones, 80% being singletons. Sequencing used peripheral blood. All receptors come from a human donor in a cohort sampled during active COVID-19.

The chain is built from TRBV11-2 and TRBJ2-2; 10 bases are a match to TRBD2. Unmatched junction bases numbered 6, after V lost 5 bases and J lost 6 bases. The CDR3 length is 15 residues. The germline CDR1 and CDR2 sequences are SGHAT and FQNNGV. The CDR3 protein is CASSRTSGAPGELFF. CDR3 nucleotide sequence: TGTGCCAGCAGCAGGACTAGCGGAGCCCCCGGGGAGCTGTTTTTT.

The rearrangement joins TRBV30 to TRBJ1-1; D gene uncertain. Between the trimmed V and J ends, which lost 6 bases and 5 bases, there was a span of 10 bases. The CDR3 loop spans 11 amino acids. CDR1 and CDR2 (germline): GTSNPN, SVGIG (reference sequence). CDR3 nucleotide sequence: TGTGCCTGCATGGAGGGAACTGAAGCTTTCTTT. This sequence encodes CACMEGTEAFF. Combining the CDR3 with reference TRBV30 and TRBJ1-1 gives the whole variable domain SQTIHQWPATLVQPVGSPLSLECTVEGTSNPNLYWYRQAAGRGLQLLFYSVGIGQISSEVPQNLSASRPQDRQFILSSKKLLLSDSGFYLCACMEGTEAFFGQGTRLTVV.

The chain carries TRBV12-5 and TRBJ1-5, with D possibly matching TRBD1 (6 bases). The CDR3 extends over 13 amino acids. Germline CDR1 reads LGHNT; CDR2 reads FRNRAP. Trimming removed 3 bases from V and 9 bases from J, with 12 bases in between. CDR3 loop: CASGFRTEGPQHF. The DNA for the CDR3 is TGTGCTAGTGGTTTTCGGACAGAAGGGCCCCAGCATTTT.

The chain employs TRBV27 and TRBJ2-7, with 8 bases aligning to TRBD2. The CDR3 sequence is 15 residues long. Germline CDR1 MNHEY, CDR2 SMNVEV (reference sequence). V shed 3 bases and J 2 bases; nucleotides not matched to a gene: 6. The CDR3 bases are TGTGCCAGCAGTTTTAAGCGGGGGTTCCCCTACGAGCAGTACTTC. It translates to CASSFKRGFPYEQYF.

V usage is TRBV19 and J usage is TRBJ2-3, with 14 positions matching TRBD2. J gave up 5 bases and V 7 bases, and 11 bases lay outside the gene matches. The V gene's germline CDR1 is LNHDA and CDR2 SQIVND (reference sequence). This CDR3 has 17 residues. The DNA of the CDR3 is TGTGCCAGTACGACTAGCGGGAGGGACTCTGGGAAAGATACGCAGTATTTT. Amino acid sequence: CASTTSGRDSGKDTQYF.

The chain carries TRBV28 and TRBJ2-1; 8 bases align to TRBD1. V lost 4 bases, J lost 0 bases, and 5 bases stayed unmatched. CDR1 and CDR2 from the germline V gene are MDHEN and SYDVKM. The CDR3 consists of 16 residues. The CDR3 DNA reads TGTGCCAGCAGTTGGCAGGGGGCTAGCTCCTACAATGAGCAGTTCTTC. Protein sequence: CASSWQGASSYNEQFF.

This chain joins TRBV10-3 and TRBJ2-6; D possibly corresponds to TRBD2 (5 bases). Deletions cut 10 bases from V and 0 bases from J, with 22 bases between. Germline values: CDR1 ENHRY, CDR2 SYGVKD. CDR3 size: 18 residues. The CDR3 protein is CATRHGRGFSSGANVLTF. DNA of the CDR3: TGTGCCACCCGGCATGGTCGGGGTTTTAGCTCTGGGGCCAACGTCCTGACTTTC.

J is TRBJ2-1 and V is TRBV6-2 or TRBV6-3; TRBD2 matches 10 bases. Germline V CDR1 and CDR2: MNHEY, SVGEGT. There are 16 residues in the CDR3. The V gene end was trimmed by 0 bases and the J gene end by 8 bases; junction bases not matched to a gene: 7. CDR3 loop: CASSYSRLAGVDEQFF. CDR3 in DNA: TGTGCCAGCAGTTACTCCCGCCTAGCGGGAGTCGATGAGCAGTTCTTC.

This clone occurred once. The chain recombines TRBV2 with TRBJ2-1, with TRBD1 as a possible D gene (5 bases). Germline CDR1 and CDR2: SNHLY and FYNNEI. Trimming took 6 bases from V and 2 from J, leaving 11 bases between them. This CDR3 is built from 14 residues. CDR3 in amino acids: CASRGDRPYNEQFF. DNA of the CDR3: TGTGCCAGCAGAGGAGACAGACCCTACAATGAGCAGTTCTTC. The whole variable domain, filled in from reference TRBV2 and TRBJ2-1, reads EPEVTQTPSHQVTQMGQEVILRCVPISNHLYFYWYRQILGQKVEFLVSFYNNEISEKSEIFDDQFSVERPDGSNFTLKIRSTKLEDSAMYFCASRGDRPYNEQFFGPGTRLTVL.

This chain connects TRBV11-3 to TRBJ2-1, with D unresolved. Germline CDR1 SGHNT, CDR2 YENEEA. Trimming shortened V by 5 bases and J by 8 bases, and 19 bases separated the two germline ends. The CDR3 runs 15 residues. This chain's CDR3 is CASSPRGENWDEQFF. The CDR3 DNA sequence: TGTGCCAGCAGCCCTCGCGGCGAAAACTGGGATGAGCAGTTCTTC.

This chain uses TRBV28 with TRBJ1-4; 9 bases are shared with TRBD1. Losses at the gene ends were 3 bases for V and 5 bases for J; bases not matched to a gene: 4. Germline values: CDR1 MDHEN, CDR2 SYDVKM. The CDR3 has 15 amino acids. CDR3 amino acids: CASSFRTGGNEKLFF. Here the CDR3 DNA reads TGTGCCAGCAGTTTCAGAACAGGGGGCAATGAAAAACTGTTTTTT.

This chain joins TRBV19 and TRBJ2-4; possible D gene TRBD2, 5 bases. V was trimmed by 3 bases and J by 0 bases, leaving 12 bases between them. The CDR3 length is 16 residues. CDR1 and CDR2 (germline): LNHDA, SQIVND (reference sequence). The CDR3 region is CASSMEDWLAKNIQYF. The CDR3 nucleotides are TGTGCCAGTAGTATGGAGGACTGGCTAGCCAAAAACATTCAGTACTTC. The full variable domain, rest sourced from reference TRBV19 and TRBJ2-4, is DGGITQSPKYLFRKEGQNVTLSCEQNLNHDAMYWYRQDPGQGLRLIYYSQIVNDFQKGDIAEGYSVSREKKESFPLTVTSAQKNPTAFYLCASSMEDWLAKNIQYFGAGTRLSVL.

The chain has TRBV5-4 and TRBJ2-2, with a weak D call TRBD1 (5 bases). The V end lost 5 bases, the J end lost 1 base, and 9 bases lay between the germline ends. CDR3 length equals 14 residues. The germline V gene has CDR1 SGHNT and CDR2 YYREEE (reference sequence). The CDR3 reads CASRNTGNTGELFF. Here the CDR3 DNA reads TGTGCCAGCAGAAACACAGGGAACACCGGGGAGCTGTTTTTT.

V usage is TRBV7-2 and J usage is TRBJ1-2; 9 bases align to TRBD1. The germline V gene encodes CDR1 SGHTA and CDR2 FQGNSA. The CDR3 has 15 residues. V gave up 5 bases and J gave up 4 bases; unmatched junction bases: 8. The CDR3 region has the DNA TGTGCCAGCAGCCTGGGACAGGGAGGGGCCTATGGCTACACCTTC. As protein: CASSLGQGGAYGYTF. Looking up the rest from reference TRBV7-2 and TRBJ1-2 gives the full variable domain: GAGVSQSPSNKVTEKGKDVELRCDPISGHTALYWYRQSLGQGLEFLIYFQGNSAPDKSGLPSDRFSAERTGGSVSTLTIQRTQQEDSAVYLCASSLGQGGAYGYTFGSGTRLTVV.

A word on this clone: Other DNA sequences within the sample encode an identical CDR3. V and J are TRBV18 and TRBJ1-1; no reliable D call. V shed 0 bases and J shed 4 bases, with 6 bases lying between them. Germline assignment: CDR1 KGHSH and CDR2 LQKENI. CDR3 length: 13 amino acids. The CDR3 loop is CASSPPVATEAFF. In DNA, the CDR3 is TGTGCCAGCTCACCACCTGTGGCCACTGAAGCTTTCTTT.

The chain combines TRBV6-2 or TRBV6-3 with TRBJ2-3; D remains ambiguous. Germline V gene lookup returns CDR1 MNHEY and CDR2 SVGEGT. V was shortened by 4 bases and J by 6 bases, with 26 bases between the two germline ends. CDR3 length: 18 residues. CDR3 bases: TGTGCCAGCAGTTCCGTCCCCGGGTCCCCTGGGTTTTTGGATACGCAGTATTTT. Translating gives CASSSVPGSPGFLDTQYF.

V is TRBV10-3 and J is TRBJ1-1, with D possibly TRBD1 on 6 matching bases. CDR1 and CDR2 from the germline V gene are ENHRY and SYGVKD. The CDR3 runs 13 residues. V was pared by 9 bases and J by 1 base, with 12 bases between. The CDR3 is CAIKGGKNTEAFF. The CDR3 DNA reads as TGTGCCATAAAGGGGGGGAAGAACACTGAAGCTTTCTTT.